The 29 T cell receptor beta chains in this list originate from one sample, sequenced in a study of CD8+CD57+ T cells in acquired aplastic anemia. Using genomic DNA as the template, TCR beta VDJ and CDR3 profiling was carried out. TCRdb redid the calling of the reads with MiXCR, one entry per CDR3 protein. The sample holds about 130,000 distinct CDR3 sequences, 40% to 45% seen once. Sequenced sample: sorted CD4+, CD8+, or CD8+CD57+ T cells (not recorded which) from PBMCs. These receptors were collected from a human donor in good health, serving as a control.

This clonotype was observed many times. The J gene is TRBJ1-2, the V gene TRBV9; D unresolved. Germline V gene data show CDR1 as SGDLS and CDR2 as YYNGEE. Deletions cut 0 bases from V and 2 bases from J, with 8 bases between. The CDR3 sequence is 14 residues long. This CDR3 reads CASSVAHLNYGYTF. The CDR3 DNA is TGTGCCAGCAGCGTAGCCCACTTAAACTATGGCTACACCTTC.

This clonotype was seen at least ten times. The rearrangement joins TRBV20-1 to TRBJ2-7; unclear D gene. The CDR3 totals 11 residues. CDR1 DFQATT and CDR2 SNEGSKA come from the germline V gene (reference sequence). Trimming took off 2 bases at V and 4 bases at J, with 6 bases between the two ends. This chain's CDR3 is CSARPLYEQYF. CDR3 nucleotide sequence: TGCAGTGCTAGACCCCTTTACGAGCAGTACTTC.

This clonotype was observed once. This chain connects TRBV6-1 to TRBJ2-1, with 7 nucleotides matching TRBD2. Germline-derived CDR1 and CDR2 are MNHNS and SASEGT. CDR3 length: 15 residues. V shed 11 bases, J shed 0 bases, and the junction held 10 bases outside the gene matches. For the CDR3, the DNA is TGTGCCGGCGGGGGAGCGGAGAACTCCTACAATGAGCAGTTCTTC. It is translated as CAGGGAENSYNEQFF.

This clonotype was seen ten or more times. V and J are TRBV20-1 and TRBJ2-7, with TRBD1 identical over 9 bases. Per the germline V gene, CDR1 is DFQATT and CDR2 is SNEGSKA (reference sequence). J was trimmed by 5 bases and V by 5 bases; bases with no gene match: 13. This CDR3 region has 15 residues. For the CDR3, the DNA is TGCAGTGCTCGCCCCCCTGGGACAGGGTCCAACGAGCAGTACTTC. It is translated as CSARPPGTGSNEQYF.

This clonotype was seen repeatedly, ten times or more. The chain joins TRBV6-1 to TRBJ1-5, with D unclear. Germline V gene data show CDR1 as MNHNS and CDR2 as SASEGT. Trimming took 8 bases from V and 2 from J, leaving 16 bases between them. CDR3 size: 15 residues. The CDR3 region is CASARSREGNQPQHF. The DNA for the CDR3 is TGTGCCAGCGCCCGATCGAGGGAGGGCAATCAGCCCCAGCATTTT.

This clonotype appeared a few times. The chain carries TRBV10-3 and TRBJ1-3, with D unclear. The CDR3 length is 14 residues. Trimming took off 2 bases at V and 4 bases at J, with 9 bases between the two ends. CDR1 and CDR2 (germline): ENHRY, SYGVKD. In DNA form, the CDR3 reads TGTGCCATCAGTGAGAGTGAAACGGGAAACACCATATATTTT. This gives the protein CAISESETGNTIYF.

J is TRBJ2-2 and V is TRBV6-1; tentative D call: TRBD2 (6 bases). Germline loops: CDR1 MNHNS, CDR2 SASEGT. CDR3 length equals 13 residues. Trimming left V 6 bases short and J 13 bases short, with 18 bases between. The CDR3 DNA sequence: TGTGCCAGCAGGGTTGCAGGGCCGGAGGGGCTGTTTTTT. Amino acids: CASRVAGPEGLFF.

Details on this clonotype: With a much larger clone just one base away, this may be a read error. The rearrangement links TRBV12-3 or TRBV12-4 to TRBJ2-2, with D perhaps being TRBD1 or TRBD2 (5 bases each). This CDR3 region has 13 residues. CDR3 sequence (DNA): TGTGCCGGGAAGGGGACGAACACCGGGGAGCTGCTTTTT. This encodes CAGKGTNTGELLF.

Points on this clonotype: A clone one base away is much larger, so this may be a read error. It is likely a read error, because the conserved phenylalanine at the end of the CDR3 is missing. The chain couples TRBV12-3 or TRBV12-4 to TRBJ1-2; D unresolved. There are 11 residues in the CDR3. Trimming removed 6 bases from V and 7 bases from J, with 9 bases in between. CDR3 residues: CASSPGGGYTL. DNA of the CDR3: TGTGCCAGCAGCCCCGGTGGTGGCTACACCCTC.

In this sample, this clonotype turned up many times. The rearrangement links TRBV24-1 to TRBJ1-2, with TRBD1 matching over 9 bases. CDR1 KGHDR and CDR2 SFDVKD come from the germline V gene. CDR3 length equals 12 residues. Losses at the gene ends were 6 bases for V and 8 bases for J; bases not matched to a gene: 3. This CDR3 reads CATSYRGRGYTF. The DNA for the CDR3 is TGTGCCACCAGTTACAGGGGGCGAGGCTACACCTTC.

The sample holds a few counts of this clonotype. This chain uses TRBV20-1 with TRBJ2-5; D unclear. This CDR3 comprises 10 residues. Germline V CDR1 and CDR2: DFQATT, SNEGSKA (reference sequence). V was cut by 6 bases and J by 3 bases, with 5 bases left in between. CDR3 sequence (DNA): TGCAGTGCCACAGAAGAGACCCAGTACTTC. Its translation: CSATEETQYF.

The chain recombines TRBV29-1 with TRBJ2-3; 7 bases agree with TRBD2. Unmatched junction bases numbered 11, after V lost 6 bases and J lost 8 bases. Germline V gene data show CDR1 as SQVTM and CDR2 as ANQGSEA. CDR3 length: 13 residues. The CDR3 DNA reads as TGCAGCGTCGCCTTGCGGCTAGCGGTTACGCAGTATTTT. It is translated as CSVALRLAVTQYF.

This clonotype showed up just once. The chain carries TRBV24-1 and TRBJ1-2; 7 bases map to TRBD1. This CDR3 comprises 12 residues. V shed 6 bases and J 8 bases; nucleotides not matched to a gene: 5. Germline values: CDR1 KGHDR, CDR2 SFDVKD. Here the CDR3 reads CATSKGGAGYTF. The CDR3 coding sequence is TGTGCCACCAGTAAAGGGGGCGCCGGCTACACCTTC.

This chain connects TRBV7-6 to TRBJ1-4, with D perhaps matching TRBD1 (5 bases). CDR1 is SGHVS and CDR2 is FNYEAQ in the germline V gene. The CDR3 contains 13 residues. Trimming took off 7 bases at V and 12 bases at J, with 18 bases between the two ends. The CDR3, as DNA: TGTGCCAGCAACGACTTACAGGAAGCCCAACTGTTTTTT. It specifies CASNDLQEAQLFF.

As regards this clonotype: Because the CDR3's place on the DNA is in doubt, the DNA is left out and the CDR3 is given as listed by TCRdb. The J gene is TRBJ1-4, the V gene TRBV9; no check of the table's D call, TRBD1, against the DNA was made. The CDR3 contains 14 residues when both ends are counted. Per the germline V gene, CDR1 is SGDLS and CDR2 is YYNGEE. The CDR3 sequence: CASSVAGGSEKLFF.

This clonotype was seen many times. The chain joins TRBV15 to TRBJ2-3; D perhaps matches TRBD2 (6 bases). Germline V lookup: CDR1 LNHNV, CDR2 YYDKDF (reference sequence). Trimming took off 5 bases at V and 5 bases at J, with 17 bases between the two ends. CDR3 size: 15 residues. The CDR3 coding sequence is TGTGCCACCAGCCTAAATCAGCAGGGAGGAGATACGCAGTATTTT. Its protein product is CATSLNQQGGDTQYF.

There are a few counts of this clonotype. V gene TRBV10-3 combines with J gene TRBJ2-7; 9 positions match TRBD1. CDR3 size: 14 residues. CDR1 and CDR2 (germline): ENHRY, SYGVKD. Trimming at V came to 6 bases and at J to 4 bases, leaving 7 bases not matched to a gene. DNA for the CDR3: TGTGCCATCAGCGGACAGGGGAGGTCTTACGAGCAGTACTTC. Its protein is CAISGQGRSYEQYF.

This clonotype was seen a few times. The chain recombines TRBV29-1 with TRBJ1-2; no definite D call. With 4 bases removed from V and 3 bases from J, the gap between germline ends came to 15 bases. The CDR3 is 14 amino acids. Looked up from germline, CDR1 is SQVTM and CDR2 is ANQGSEA. The CDR3 DNA reads TGCAGCGTTGCCGGGCAGGCGCCAGACTATGGCTACACCTTC. Amino acids: CSVAGQAPDYGYTF.

At least ten counts were recorded for this clonotype. The V and J genes are TRBV11-3 and TRBJ2-2; D might be TRBD1 (5 bases). This CDR3 is built from 13 residues. In germline, CDR1 is SGHNT, CDR2 YENEEA. V dropped 5 bases and J dropped 4 bases, with 8 bases sitting between them. The CDR3 here is CASSQGPTGELFF. The CDR3 coding sequence is TGTGCCAGCAGCCAGGGTCCCACCGGGGAGCTGTTTTTT.

This clonotype was found many times. This rearrangement joins TRBV20-1 to TRBJ2-1, with 11 nucleotides matching TRBD2. The CDR3 is made up of 14 amino acids. Germline CDR1 and CDR2: DFQATT and SNEGSKA (reference sequence). V trimming: 5 bases; J trimming: 10 bases; junction bases outside the gene matches: 10. This CDR3 reads CSAGTSGERREQFF. DNA for the CDR3: TGCAGTGCTGGGACTAGCGGTGAGCGGCGGGAGCAGTTCTTC.

This clonotype showed up many times. V is TRBV6-5 and J is TRBJ2-5, with TRBD1 matching 7 bases. CDR3 length equals 13 residues. CDR1 MNHEY and CDR2 SVGAGI come from the germline V gene. With 5 bases clipped from V and 3 bases from J, the junction kept 3 bases outside the gene matches. CDR3 bases: TGTGCCAGCAGTCCAACAGGGGAAGAGACCCAGTACTTC. The encoded protein is CASSPTGEETQYF.

The V and J genes are TRBV29-1 and TRBJ1-1; tentatively, D is TRBD1 (6 bases). Trimming cost V 5 bases and J 2 bases, with 15 bases left between them. CDR1 and CDR2 from the germline V gene are SQVTM and ANQGSEA. The CDR3 covers 14 residues. DNA of the CDR3: TGCAGCGTTACCTCAAGGGGGGCTAACACTGAAGCTTTCTTT. Amino acid sequence: CSVTSRGANTEAFF.

This clonotype was counted ten times or more. V and J are TRBV27 and TRBJ1-6; D is uncertain. This CDR3 region has 15 residues. V dropped 5 bases and J dropped 0 bases, with 8 bases sitting between them. Per germline, CDR1 MNHEY and CDR2 SMNVEV (reference sequence). CDR3 protein: CASSPLYSYNSPLHF. The CDR3 region has the DNA TGTGCCAGCAGTCCTCTCTACTCCTATAATTCACCCCTCCACTTT.

This clonotype showed up many times. The CDR3 region is CASSLTSGRATDTQYF. The CDR3 DNA sequence: TGTGCCAGCAGCTTAACTAGCGGGAGGGCCACAGATACGCAGTATTTT. The rearrangement links TRBV7-9 to TRBJ2-3, with 13 bases lining up with TRBD2. Germline V gene data show CDR1 as SEHNR and CDR2 as FQNEAQ (reference sequence). The CDR3 spans 16 residues. V lost 2 bases and J lost 2; bases outside the gene matches: 1.

The DNA for the CDR3 is TGTGCCACCAGTGACGGGGGATCTAACTATGGCTACACCTTC. Translated: CATSDGGSNYGYTF. The chain is built from TRBV24-1 and TRBJ1-2, with D possibly TRBD1 on 5 matching bases. Germline loops: CDR1 KGHDR, CDR2 SFDVKD. The CDR3 is 14 amino acids. V lost 4 bases and J 0 bases, leaving 8 bases between the germline ends.

In its sample, this clonotype was seen many times. This chain joins TRBV10-3 and TRBJ2-7; 10 nucleotides agree with TRBD1. The germline V gene has CDR1 ENHRY and CDR2 SYGVKD. The CDR3 runs to 14 residues. V lost 3 bases, J lost 4 bases, and 3 bases stayed unmatched. CDR3 nucleotides: TGTGCCATCAGTGAAGGGGGACAGGGGTACGAGCAGTACTTC. Its protein is CAISEGGQGYEQYF.

V and J are TRBV19 and TRBJ1-2, with 7 bases lining up with TRBD1. CDR1 LNHDA and CDR2 SQIVND come from the germline V gene (reference sequence). The J segment lost 5 bases and the V segment lost 5 bases, leaving 8 bases of the junction unmatched. The CDR3 spans 14 residues. CDR3 protein: CASSVRDRDYGYTF. As DNA, the CDR3 is TGTGCCAGTAGTGTCCGGGACAGAGATTATGGCTACACCTTC.

This sequence joins TRBV6-1 and TRBJ2-7; the match to TRBD2 covers 10 bases. Germline assignment: CDR1 MNHNS and CDR2 SASEGT. V lost 3 bases and J lost 6; bases outside the gene matches: 17. The CDR3 length is 18 residues. The chain's CDR3 is CASSERTSGTVSTCEQYF. CDR3 bases: TGTGCCAGCAGTGAGAGAACTAGCGGGACCGTTTCCACCTGCGAGCAGTACTTC.

The rearrangement uses TRBV19 and TRBJ1-2; tentatively, D is TRBD1 (5 bases). CDR1 is LNHDA and CDR2 is SQIVND in the germline V gene (reference sequence). V was clipped by 1 base and J by 7 bases, with 10 bases between them. The CDR3 loop spans 13 amino acids. CDR3 in amino acids: CASSIGGDFGYTF. The CDR3 DNA reads as TGTGCCAGTAGTATAGGGGGGGATTTTGGCTACACCTTC.